The clone carrying this T cell receptor (beta chain) occurred a few times. Its specificity is not known. The data were taken from a study of T-cell memory formation after mild COVID-19. Overall study findings and caveats: CD4+ contracting clones lay mainly in CM and EM, CD8+ ones in EMRA.

Each CDR3 protein is one row after TCRdb ran MiXCR on the 5' RACE reads. The data contain 75,000 to 90,000 distinct CDR3 sequences, around 14% of them seen just once; the ten biggest clones take up roughly a third. V was cut by 7 bases and J by 0 bases, with 9 bases left in between. CDR1 is SGHAT, CDR2 FQNNGV, per germline. This CDR3 has 14 residues. This sequence was found in an adult woman who had mild COVID-19 (a few samples of this study predate the infection). Cell type and time point are not known. This chain joins TRBV11-2 and TRBJ1-4, with D hard to call. The sample was PBMCs or a T cell subset sorted from them (not recorded which). The chain's CDR3 is CASTGLATNEKLFF. DNA of the CDR3: TGTGCCAGCACAGGATTAGCAACTAATGAAAAACTGTTTTTT.